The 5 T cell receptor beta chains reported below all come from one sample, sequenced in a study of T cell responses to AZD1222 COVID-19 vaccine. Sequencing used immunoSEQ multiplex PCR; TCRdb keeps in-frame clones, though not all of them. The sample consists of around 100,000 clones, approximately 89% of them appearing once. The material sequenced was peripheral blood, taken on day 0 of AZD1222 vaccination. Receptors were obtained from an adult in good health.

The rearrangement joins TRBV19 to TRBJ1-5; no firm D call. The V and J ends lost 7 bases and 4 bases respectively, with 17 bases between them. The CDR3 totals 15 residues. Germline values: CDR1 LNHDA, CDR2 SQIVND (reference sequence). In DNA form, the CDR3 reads TGTGCCAGTACCCTAGGCCAAACGGGGAATCAGCCCCAGCATTTT. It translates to CASTLGQTGNQPQHF.

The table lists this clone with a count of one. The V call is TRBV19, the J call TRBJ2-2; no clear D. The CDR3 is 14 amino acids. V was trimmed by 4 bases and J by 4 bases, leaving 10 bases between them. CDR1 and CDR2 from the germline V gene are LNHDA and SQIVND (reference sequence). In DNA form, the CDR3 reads TGTGCCAGTAGTAAGGCACATACCACCGGGGAGCTGTTTTTT. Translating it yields CASSKAHTTGELFF.

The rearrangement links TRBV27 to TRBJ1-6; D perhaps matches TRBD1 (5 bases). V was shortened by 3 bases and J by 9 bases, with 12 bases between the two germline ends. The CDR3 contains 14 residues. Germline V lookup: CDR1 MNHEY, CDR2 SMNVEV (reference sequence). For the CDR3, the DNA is TGTGCCAGCAGTTTCAGGGTCCCGGGTTCACCCCTCCACTTT. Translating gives CASSFRVPGSPLHF.

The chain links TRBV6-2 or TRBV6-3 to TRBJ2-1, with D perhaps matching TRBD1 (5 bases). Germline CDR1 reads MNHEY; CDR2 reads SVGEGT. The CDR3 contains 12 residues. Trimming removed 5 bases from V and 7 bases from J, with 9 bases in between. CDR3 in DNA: TGTGCCAGCAGTGTTGGGGCGAATGAGCAGTTCTTC. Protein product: CASSVGANEQFF.

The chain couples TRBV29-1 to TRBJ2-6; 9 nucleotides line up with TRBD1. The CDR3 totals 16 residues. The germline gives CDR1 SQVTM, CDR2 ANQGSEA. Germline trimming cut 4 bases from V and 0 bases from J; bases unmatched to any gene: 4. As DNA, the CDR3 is TGCAGCGTTGTGGGGACAGGGCGCTCTGGGGCCAACGTCCTGACTTTC. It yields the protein CSVVGTGRSGANVLTF.